The rows below give T cell receptor beta chains drawn from one sample of a study of control samples from healthy donors and cancer patients. The table came from immunoSEQ multiplex PCR; TCRdb's copy has only in-frame clones and leaves some out. This table holds 90,000 to 100,000 clones, around three quarters found once. The sequenced sample consisted of blood. The receptors were sampled from a woman under 40 in good health. CDR3s include the opening cysteine and the closing phenylalanine or tryptophan. The D gene is left open where the match is weak. Size values are once, few and many counts, or a class for expanded clones, and some rows have none.

v_gene: TRBV9; d_gene: TRBD1; j_gene: TRBJ1-2; abundance: .; CDR3aa: CASSVDTGAGYTF; CDR3nt: TGTGCCAGCAGCGTAGATACAGGGGCTGGCTACACCTTC
v_gene: TRBV6-2/TRBV6-3; d_gene: .; j_gene: TRBJ1-1; abundance: .; CDR3aa: CASSYTQGGTEAFF; CDR3nt: TGTGCCAGCAGTTACACCCAGGGAGGTACTGAAGCTTTCTTT
v_gene: TRBV5-6; d_gene: TRBD1; j_gene: TRBJ1-1; abundance: .; CDR3aa: CASSSAGGRNTEAFF; CDR3nt: TGTGCCAGCAGCTCCGCAGGGGGCAGGAACACTGAAGCTTTCTTT
v_gene: TRBV6-2/TRBV6-3; d_gene: .; j_gene: TRBJ1-5; abundance: .; CDR3aa: CASSYSTTGVGPQHF; CDR3nt: TGTGCCAGCAGTTACTCGACGACAGGCGTTGGTCCCCAGCATTTT
v_gene: TRBV24-1; d_gene: .; j_gene: TRBJ2-2; abundance: .; CDR3aa: CATSDIHPGHQGAGELFF; CDR3nt: TGTGCCACCAGTGATATCCACCCCGGACACCAAGGGGCCGGGGAGCTGTTTTTT
v_gene: TRBV19; d_gene: .; j_gene: TRBJ1-2; abundance: .; CDR3aa: CASKWRSSDYGYTF; CDR3nt: TGTGCCAGTAAATGGAGGAGTTCCGACTATGGCTACACCTTC
v_gene: TRBV7-8; d_gene: .; j_gene: TRBJ1-5; abundance: .; CDR3aa: CASSLGGAGQPQHF; CDR3nt: TGTGCCAGCAGCTTAGGGGGGGCTGGCCAGCCCCAGCATTTT
v_gene: TRBV6-1; d_gene: .; j_gene: TRBJ2-3; abundance: .; CDR3aa: CASTPEGLSTDTQYF; CDR3nt: TGTGCCAGCACCCCCGAGGGGCTTAGCACAGATACGCAGTATTTT
v_gene: TRBV5-5; d_gene: TRBD1; j_gene: TRBJ2-3; abundance: .; CDR3aa: CASSLPKQGADTQYF; CDR3nt: TGTGCCAGCAGCTTGCCCAAACAGGGGGCAGATACGCAGTATTTT
v_gene: TRBV11-2; d_gene: TRBD1; j_gene: TRBJ2-2; abundance: .; CDR3aa: CASSSPGQGSTGELFF; CDR3nt: TGTGCCAGCAGCTCGCCGGGACAGGGGAGCACCGGGGAGCTGTTTTTT
v_gene: TRBV7-9; d_gene: .; j_gene: TRBJ2-3; abundance: .; CDR3aa: CASTPLSTDTQYF; CDR3nt: TGTGCCAGCACCCCGCTCAGTACAGATACGCAGTATTTT
v_gene: TRBV6-1; d_gene: .; j_gene: TRBJ1-2; abundance: .; CDR3aa: CASSEAGRSYGYTF; CDR3nt: TGTGCCAGCAGTGAAGCTGGACGGAGCTATGGCTACACCTTC
v_gene: TRBV11-3; d_gene: TRBD2; j_gene: TRBJ2-3; abundance: .; CDR3aa: CASSPGLASGTDTQYF; CDR3nt: TGTGCCAGCAGCCCAGGACTAGCGTCTGGCACAGATACGCAGTATTTT
v_gene: TRBV30; d_gene: TRBD1; j_gene: TRBJ1-3; abundance: .; CDR3aa: CAWNRDRETGNTIYF; CDR3nt: TGTGCCTGGAACCGGGACAGGGAGACTGGAAACACCATATATTTT
v_gene: TRBV7-6; d_gene: .; j_gene: TRBJ2-7; abundance: .; CDR3aa: CASSGRRTYEQYF; CDR3nt: TGTGCCAGCAGCGGCAGGAGAACTTACGAGCAGTACTTC
v_gene: TRBV9; d_gene: TRBD2; j_gene: TRBJ2-5; abundance: .; CDR3aa: CASSVAGLAVETQYF; CDR3nt: TGTGCCAGCAGCGTAGCCGGACTAGCGGTGGAGACCCAGTACTTC
v_gene: TRBV7-2; d_gene: .; j_gene: TRBJ2-7; abundance: .; CDR3aa: CASSLAGLSYEQYF; CDR3nt: TGTGCCAGCAGCTTAGCTGGGCTCTCCTACGAGCAGTACTTC
v_gene: TRBV24-1; d_gene: .; j_gene: TRBJ2-5; abundance: .; CDR3aa: CATSDPRGPQETQYF; CDR3nt: TGTGCCACCAGTGATCCGCGGGGACCCCAAGAGACCCAGTACTTC
v_gene: TRBV3-1/TRBV3-2; d_gene: TRBD1; j_gene: TRBJ1-2; abundance: .; CDR3aa: CASSQESLTGGNYGYTF; CDR3nt: TGTGCCAGCAGCCAAGAGTCCCTGACAGGGGGCAACTATGGCTACACCTTC
v_gene: TRBV4-3; d_gene: .; j_gene: TRBJ2-1; abundance: once; CDR3aa: CASSQDAGGPPYNEQFF; CDR3nt: TGCGCCAGCAGCCAAGATGCTGGGGGCCCACCCTACAATGAGCAGTTCTTC
v_gene: TRBV15; d_gene: TRBD2; j_gene: TRBJ2-7; abundance: .; CDR3aa: CATSRGLAVYEQYF; CDR3nt: TGTGCCACCAGCAGAGGACTAGCCGTCTACGAGCAGTACTTC
v_gene: TRBV19; d_gene: .; j_gene: TRBJ1-2; abundance: few; CDR3aa: CASSIGRQQYGYTF; CDR3nt: TGTGCCAGTAGTATAGGACGTCAGCAATATGGCTACACCTTC
v_gene: TRBV2; d_gene: .; j_gene: TRBJ2-3; abundance: .; CDR3aa: CASSDSTSRGDTQYF; CDR3nt: TGTGCCAGCAGTGATAGTACTAGCCGGGGAGATACGCAGTATTTT
v_gene: TRBV3-1/TRBV3-2; d_gene: TRBD2; j_gene: TRBJ2-7; abundance: .; CDR3aa: CASSQATGLAYEQYF; CDR3nt: TGTGCCAGCAGCCAGGCGACGGGACTAGCATACGAGCAGTACTTC
v_gene: TRBV6-4; d_gene: .; j_gene: TRBJ2-2; abundance: .; CDR3aa: CASSDLGGGGELFF; CDR3nt: TGTGCCAGCAGTGACCTGGGTGGAGGCGGGGAGCTGTTTTTT
v_gene: TRBV24-1; d_gene: TRBD1; j_gene: TRBJ2-6; abundance: .; CDR3aa: CATSDLLDRGSGANVLTF; CDR3nt: TGTGCCACCAGTGATTTGCTGGACAGGGGATCTGGGGCCAACGTCCTGACTTTC
v_gene: TRBV24-1; d_gene: .; j_gene: TRBJ1-3; abundance: few; CDR3aa: CATSDFGHGGRSGKGNTIYF; CDR3nt: TGTGCCACCAGTGATTTTGGCCACGGGGGCCGGTCGGGTAAGGGAAACACCATATATTTT
v_gene: TRBV5-4; d_gene: TRBD1; j_gene: TRBJ2-1; abundance: .; CDR3aa: CASSSQGNEQFF; CDR3nt: TGTGCCAGCAGCTCACAGGGGAATGAGCAGTTCTTC
v_gene: TRBV14; d_gene: .; j_gene: TRBJ2-7; abundance: few; CDR3aa: CASSQRPGLSPYEQYF; CDR3nt: TGTGCCAGCAGCCAAAGACCTGGACTAAGCCCCTACGAGCAGTACTTC
v_gene: TRBV19; d_gene: .; j_gene: TRBJ2-2; abundance: once; CDR3aa: CASSQGAQNGELFF; CDR3nt: TGTGCCAGTAGTCAAGGGGCGCAAAACGGGGAGCTGTTTTTT
v_gene: TRBV20-1; d_gene: .; j_gene: TRBJ2-3; abundance: .; CDR3aa: CSAPGPDTQYF; CDR3nt: TGCAGTGCCCCTGGGCCAGATACGCAGTATTTT
v_gene: TRBV4-3; d_gene: .; j_gene: TRBJ1-1; abundance: .; CDR3aa: CASSQGPGLGTEAFF; CDR3nt: TGCGCCAGCAGCCAAGGGCCCGGACTTGGGACTGAAGCTTTCTTT
v_gene: TRBV6-6; d_gene: TRBD1; j_gene: TRBJ1-5; abundance: few; CDR3aa: CASSLRDRANQPQHF; CDR3nt: TGTGCCAGCAGTCTCCGGGACAGGGCCAATCAGCCCCAGCATTTT
v_gene: TRBV29-1; d_gene: .; j_gene: TRBJ2-7; abundance: .; CDR3aa: CSVEDQWGQGQYF; CDR3nt: TGCAGCGTTGAAGATCAGTGGGGGCAGGGGCAGTACTTC
v_gene: TRBV5-6; d_gene: .; j_gene: TRBJ1-2; abundance: .; CDR3aa: CASSSQWGYGYTF; CDR3nt: TGTGCCAGCAGCTCTCAATGGGGGTATGGCTACACCTTC
v_gene: TRBV29-1; d_gene: TRBD1; j_gene: TRBJ2-1; abundance: few; CDR3aa: CSVEGGGSEQFF; CDR3nt: TGCAGCGTTGAAGGAGGGGGCAGCGAGCAGTTCTTC
v_gene: TRBV19; d_gene: .; j_gene: TRBJ1-2; abundance: few; CDR3aa: CASTGQTYGYTF; CDR3nt: TGTGCCAGTACGGGGCAGACCTATGGCTACACCTTC
v_gene: TRBV6-6; d_gene: .; j_gene: TRBJ1-1; abundance: .; CDR3aa: CAGKGGNTEAFF; CDR3nt: TGTGCCGGCAAGGGCGGGAACACTGAAGCTTTCTTT
v_gene: TRBV19; d_gene: TRBD1; j_gene: TRBJ2-6; abundance: once; CDR3aa: CASSPWTGTDGANVLTF; CDR3nt: TGTGCCAGTAGTCCGTGGACAGGGACAGACGGGGCCAACGTCCTGACTTTC
v_gene: TRBV6-5; d_gene: .; j_gene: TRBJ2-5; abundance: .; CDR3aa: CASSPVVGSQETQYF; CDR3nt: TGTGCCAGCAGCCCCGTGGTGGGTTCCCAAGAGACCCAGTACTTC
v_gene: TRBV5-1; d_gene: .; j_gene: TRBJ2-1; abundance: .; CDR3aa: CASSLVQSYNEQFF; CDR3nt: TGCGCCAGCAGCTTGGTTCAGTCCTACAATGAGCAGTTCTTC
v_gene: TRBV5-1; d_gene: TRBD1; j_gene: TRBJ1-3; abundance: .; CDR3aa: CASSLAGDRTGNTIYF; CDR3nt: TGCGCCAGCAGCTTGGCAGGGGACAGAACTGGAAACACCATATATTTT
v_gene: TRBV5-4; d_gene: .; j_gene: TRBJ1-1; abundance: .; CDR3aa: CASSLYRVNTEAFF; CDR3nt: TGTGCCAGCAGCTTGTACAGGGTTAACACTGAAGCTTTCTTT
v_gene: TRBV7-7; d_gene: .; j_gene: TRBJ1-2; abundance: few; CDR3aa: CASSCLGDGRIYGYTF; CDR3nt: TGTGCCAGCAGCTGTCTAGGTGACGGCAGAATCTATGGCTACACCTTC
v_gene: TRBV19; d_gene: .; j_gene: TRBJ2-3; abundance: .; CDR3aa: CASSQDTTWDTQYF; CDR3nt: TGTGCCAGTAGCCAGGACACTACGTGGGATACGCAGTATTTT
v_gene: TRBV9; d_gene: .; j_gene: TRBJ1-1; abundance: .; CDR3aa: CASSPVRAPEAFF; CDR3nt: TGTGCCAGCAGCCCCGTACGAGCCCCTGAAGCTTTCTTT
v_gene: TRBV5-6; d_gene: .; j_gene: TRBJ1-2; abundance: .; CDR3aa: CASSREINTYGYTF; CDR3nt: TGTGCCAGCAGCCGGGAAATCAACACCTATGGCTACACCTTC
v_gene: TRBV5-1; d_gene: .; j_gene: TRBJ2-3; abundance: .; CDR3aa: CASSLDPRTDTQYF; CDR3nt: TGCGCCAGCAGCTTGGATCCTAGGACAGATACGCAGTATTTT
v_gene: TRBV6-2/TRBV6-3; d_gene: .; j_gene: TRBJ1-5; abundance: once; CDR3aa: CASSQKFNQPQHF; CDR3nt: TGTGCCAGCAGCCAAAAGTTCAATCAGCCCCAGCATTTT